A selection of T cell receptor beta chains follows, all from one sample in a study of T cell repertoires in cytomegalovirus infection. TCRdb reprocessed the reads with MiXCR, giving one entry per CDR3 protein. Of approximately 500,000 distinct CDR3 sequences listed, approximately 15% are singletons. Sequenced material: CD8+ T cells from PBMCs. These receptors originate from a human donor in good health (CMV status not recorded). Some clones in this sample may be carry-over from other donors' samples. CDR3s include the opening cysteine and the closing phenylalanine or tryptophan. The order of the fields is J gene, V gene, D gene, clone size, CDR3 DNA, CDR3 protein. A D gene is named only where the DNA matches it firmly. Clone size is given for some rows only: seen once, a few or many times, or a class if the clone is expanded.

j_gene: TRBJ1-4
v_gene: TRBV10-3
d_gene: -
abundance: few
CDR3nt: TGTGCCATCAGTGAGTCGCGGTTGGAGGGCCGTGCAACTAATGAAAAACTGTTTTTT
CDR3aa: CAISESRLEGRATNEKLFF

j_gene: TRBJ2-3
v_gene: TRBV7-3
d_gene: TRBD1
abundance: few
CDR3nt: TGTGCCAGCAGCTTACAGGGGGCTGTCACAGATACGCAGTATTTT
CDR3aa: CASSLQGAVTDTQYF

j_gene: TRBJ2-7
v_gene: TRBV10-2
d_gene: -
abundance: many
CDR3nt: TGCGCCAGCGGCGGAGACTCCTACGAGCAGTACTTC
CDR3aa: CASGGDSYEQYF

j_gene: TRBJ2-7
v_gene: TRBV5-5
d_gene: -
abundance: few
CDR3nt: TGTGCCAGCAGCTTGGCTGGGGCCAGCTCCTACGAGCAGTACTTC
CDR3aa: CASSLAGASSYEQYF

j_gene: TRBJ1-6
v_gene: TRBV19
d_gene: -
abundance: -
CDR3nt: TGTGCCAGTAGCTCGGGTCCAGACGATAATTCACCCCCCCACTTT
CDR3aa: CASSSGPDDNSPPHF

j_gene: TRBJ1-2
v_gene: TRBV19
d_gene: -
abundance: few
CDR3nt: TGTGCCAGCTTCCCAGGGTACACCTATGGCTACACCTTC
CDR3aa: CASFPGYTYGYTF

j_gene: TRBJ2-7
v_gene: TRBV7-9
d_gene: TRBD2
abundance: many
CDR3nt: TGTGCCAGCAGCCCGCCGGGGGGAAGCGAGCAGTACTTC
CDR3aa: CASSPPGGSEQYF

j_gene: TRBJ1-1
v_gene: TRBV4-1
d_gene: -
abundance: many
CDR3nt: TGCGCCAGCAGCCAAGAAGGGCCGAACACTGAAGCTTTCTTT
CDR3aa: CASSQEGPNTEAFF

j_gene: TRBJ2-5
v_gene: TRBV20-1
d_gene: TRBD1
abundance: few
CDR3nt: TGCAGTGCTAGAGGCCTTTGGGGACAGGGATACCAAGAGACCCAGTACTTC
CDR3aa: CSARGLWGQGYQETQYF

j_gene: TRBJ1-2
v_gene: TRBV4-1
d_gene: -
abundance: many
CDR3nt: TGCGCCAGCAGCCAAGGAATAGGGTCGGGGTATGGCTACACCTTC
CDR3aa: CASSQGIGSGYGYTF

j_gene: TRBJ2-2
v_gene: TRBV7-9
d_gene: -
abundance: -
CDR3nt: TGTGCCAGCAGCCCGGGTTACAACACCGGGGAGCTGTTTTTT
CDR3aa: CASSPGYNTGELFF

j_gene: TRBJ1-3
v_gene: TRBV12-3/TRBV12-4
d_gene: TRBD1
abundance: -
CDR3nt: TGTGCCAGCAGGCCTCAGGGGGCGGGAAACACCATATATTTT
CDR3aa: CASRPQGAGNTIYF

j_gene: TRBJ2-7
v_gene: TRBV5-4
d_gene: TRBD2
abundance: many
CDR3nt: TGTGCCAGCAGCTCTGACGGACTAGCGGAGCCCTACGAGCAGTACTTC
CDR3aa: CASSSDGLAEPYEQYF

j_gene: TRBJ2-1
v_gene: TRBV11-3
d_gene: -
abundance: few
CDR3nt: TGTGCCAGCAGCTTATGCCCGGTCAATGAGCAGTTCTTC
CDR3aa: CASSLCPVNEQFF

j_gene: TRBJ1-1
v_gene: TRBV20-1
d_gene: -
abundance: -
CDR3nt: TGCAGTGCTAGAGATACGGTCACTGAAGCTTTCTTT
CDR3aa: CSARDTVTEAFF

j_gene: TRBJ2-7
v_gene: TRBV7-6
d_gene: -
abundance: many
CDR3nt: TGTGCCAGCAGCTCCCCAGCTCCCTACGAGCAGTACTTC
CDR3aa: CASSSPAPYEQYF

j_gene: TRBJ1-4
v_gene: TRBV5-4
d_gene: -
abundance: -
CDR3nt: TGTGCCAGCAGCTTGGTCGGCAGGGGTAATGAAAAACTGTTTTTT
CDR3aa: CASSLVGRGNEKLFF

j_gene: TRBJ2-7
v_gene: TRBV27
d_gene: TRBD1
abundance: many
CDR3nt: TGTGCCAGCCGGACAGGGAGCTCCTACGAGCAGTACTTC
CDR3aa: CASRTGSSYEQYF

j_gene: TRBJ1-1
v_gene: TRBV6-1
d_gene: TRBD1
abundance: many
CDR3nt: TGTGCCAGCAGGCGCAGAGGACAGGCTGGAACAGGGTCTGAAGCTTTCTTT
CDR3aa: CASRRRGQAGTGSEAFF

j_gene: TRBJ1-4
v_gene: TRBV28
d_gene: TRBD1
abundance: many
CDR3nt: TGTGCCAGCAGTTCCATGACAGGGGGGCAGCGGGAAAAACTGTTTTTT
CDR3aa: CASSSMTGGQREKLFF

j_gene: TRBJ2-5
v_gene: TRBV13
d_gene: TRBD2
abundance: few
CDR3nt: TGTGCCAGCAGCTTCGCCGGACTAGCGGGGCAAGAGACCCAGTACTTC
CDR3aa: CASSFAGLAGQETQYF

j_gene: TRBJ2-3
v_gene: TRBV10-3
d_gene: -
abundance: few
CDR3nt: TGTGCCATCAGGGTCGAATCGGAGTTACTGAGGAGCACAGATACGCAGTATTTT
CDR3aa: CAIRVESELLRSTDTQYF

j_gene: TRBJ2-3
v_gene: TRBV7-8
d_gene: -
abundance: -
CDR3nt: TGTGCAAGCAGCTTAGGGTCTATCGGGAGCACAGATACCCAGTATTTT
CDR3aa: CASSLGSIGSTDTQYF

j_gene: TRBJ1-4
v_gene: TRBV7-6
d_gene: -
abundance: many
CDR3nt: TGTGCCAGCAGCTTAGGGCCGACTAATGAAAAACTGTTTTTT
CDR3aa: CASSLGPTNEKLFF

j_gene: TRBJ2-1
v_gene: TRBV9
d_gene: TRBD2
abundance: -
CDR3nt: TGTGCCAGCAGCGCATCGCTAGCGGGGGACTACAATGAGCAGTTCTTC
CDR3aa: CASSASLAGDYNEQFF

j_gene: TRBJ1-2
v_gene: TRBV7-9
d_gene: -
abundance: many
CDR3nt: TGTGCCAGCAGTCTACAGGGAGATGGCTACACCTTC
CDR3aa: CASSLQGDGYTF

j_gene: TRBJ2-2
v_gene: TRBV5-4
d_gene: TRBD1
abundance: few
CDR3nt: TGTGCCAGCAGCTCTAGCCCGTATGACAGGGGGCTTATCGCCGGGGAGCTGTTTTTT
CDR3aa: CASSSSPYDRGLIAGELFF

j_gene: TRBJ2-5
v_gene: TRBV7-8
d_gene: -
abundance: many
CDR3nt: TGTGCCAGCATTGGGGGGGCTAGCCTGTACCAAGAGACCCAGTACTTC
CDR3aa: CASIGGASLYQETQYF

j_gene: TRBJ1-2
v_gene: TRBV11-2
d_gene: -
abundance: many
CDR3nt: TGTGCCAGCAGCTTAGTTGACATGCCCAGTTTTAACTATGGCTACACCTTC
CDR3aa: CASSLVDMPSFNYGYTF

j_gene: TRBJ2-5
v_gene: TRBV3-1
d_gene: -
abundance: -
CDR3nt: TGTGCCAGCAGCCAAGATGGGGCTGTACAAGAGACCCAGTACTTC
CDR3aa: CASSQDGAVQETQYF

j_gene: TRBJ1-1
v_gene: TRBV29-1
d_gene: -
abundance: few
CDR3nt: TGCAGCGTTCACGACACTGAAGCTTTCTTT
CDR3aa: CSVHDTEAFF

j_gene: TRBJ1-2
v_gene: TRBV11-2
d_gene: -
abundance: few
CDR3nt: TGTGCCAGCAGCCCGGGCCCGGACGGCTACACCTTC
CDR3aa: CASSPGPDGYTF

j_gene: TRBJ1-2
v_gene: TRBV30
d_gene: -
abundance: -
CDR3nt: TGTGCCTGGAGTGAGGCAGCTCACTATGGCTACACCTTC
CDR3aa: CAWSEAAHYGYTF

j_gene: TRBJ1-1
v_gene: TRBV6-5
d_gene: -
abundance: few
CDR3nt: TGTGCCAGCAGTTACAAACAGGGCCCGCACACTGAAGCTTTCTTT
CDR3aa: CASSYKQGPHTEAFF

j_gene: TRBJ2-5
v_gene: TRBV10-3
d_gene: TRBD2
abundance: -
CDR3nt: TGTGCCATAGGAGACGGGAGGTCGCCGTGGGAGACCCAGTACTTC
CDR3aa: CAIGDGRSPWETQYF

j_gene: TRBJ2-7
v_gene: TRBV27
d_gene: -
abundance: many
CDR3nt: TGTGCCAGCATGGATGGAGTGGGCTACGAGCAGTACTTC
CDR3aa: CASMDGVGYEQYF

j_gene: TRBJ2-3
v_gene: TRBV4-1
d_gene: TRBD1
abundance: many
CDR3nt: TGCGCCAGCAGCCAGACCGGGACAGGGGGCCAAGATACGCAGTATTTT
CDR3aa: CASSQTGTGGQDTQYF

j_gene: TRBJ2-7
v_gene: TRBV28
d_gene: TRBD2
abundance: many
CDR3nt: TGTGCCAGCAGCACCCGACAAGGGAGGGCCCGGGGAGAGCAGTACTTC
CDR3aa: CASSTRQGRARGEQYF

j_gene: TRBJ2-5
v_gene: TRBV28
d_gene: TRBD2
abundance: many
CDR3nt: TGTGCCAGCAGTTACTCTAGCGGGGCGGAGACCCAGTACTTC
CDR3aa: CASSYSSGAETQYF

j_gene: TRBJ1-2
v_gene: TRBV9
d_gene: -
abundance: few
CDR3nt: TGTGCCAGCAGCGTAGCCCCAACGGAGGCAGACTATGGCTACACCTTC
CDR3aa: CASSVAPTEADYGYTF

j_gene: TRBJ2-5
v_gene: TRBV2
d_gene: -
abundance: once
CDR3nt: TGTGCAAGCAGTGTCTGGTTAGAGGTGGCGCCGAACCAAGAGACCCAGTACTTC
CDR3aa: CASSVWLEVAPNQETQYF

j_gene: TRBJ2-3
v_gene: TRBV7-3
d_gene: TRBD2
abundance: few
CDR3nt: TGTGCCAGCAGCCCGGGACTAGCGGGGGGGGGCACAGATACGCAGTATTTT
CDR3aa: CASSPGLAGGGTDTQYF

j_gene: TRBJ1-2
v_gene: TRBV2
d_gene: -
abundance: few
CDR3nt: TGTGCCAGCCAGACAAGCTCGAATGGCTACACCTTC
CDR3aa: CASQTSSNGYTF

j_gene: TRBJ2-3
v_gene: TRBV20-1
d_gene: TRBD1
abundance: -
CDR3nt: TGCAGTGCTACCCCGCAGGGCAGGGGGCTTAGTAGTAGCACAGATACGCAGTATTTT
CDR3aa: CSATPQGRGLSSSTDTQYF

j_gene: TRBJ2-3
v_gene: TRBV7-8
d_gene: -
abundance: many
CDR3nt: TGTGCCAGCAGCGCGGACAAGGGCACAGATACGCAGTATTTT
CDR3aa: CASSADKGTDTQYF

j_gene: TRBJ2-1
v_gene: TRBV7-9
d_gene: -
abundance: -
CDR3nt: TGTGCCAGCAGCTCTAGGACAGCGAGCTCCTACAATGAGCAGTTCTTC
CDR3aa: CASSSRTASSYNEQFF

j_gene: TRBJ2-1
v_gene: TRBV27
d_gene: -
abundance: many
CDR3nt: TGTGCCACCTGCCTGGGAGACTGTTCGTACAATGAGCAGTTCTTC
CDR3aa: CATCLGDCSYNEQFF

j_gene: TRBJ2-7
v_gene: TRBV28
d_gene: -
abundance: few
CDR3nt: TGTGCCAGCAGTTTTGTGGCGGGGACCTACGAGCAGTACTTC
CDR3aa: CASSFVAGTYEQYF

j_gene: TRBJ1-2
v_gene: TRBV5-1
d_gene: -
abundance: many
CDR3nt: TGCGCCAGCAGCTCTTTTGGCAGCGGAAAGGAGGGCTACACCTTC
CDR3aa: CASSSFGSGKEGYTF

j_gene: TRBJ2-3
v_gene: TRBV9
d_gene: -
abundance: -
CDR3nt: TGTGCCAGCAGCGTAGAAGGTGCAACCACAGATACGCAGTATTTT
CDR3aa: CASSVEGATTDTQYF

j_gene: TRBJ1-1
v_gene: TRBV7-3
d_gene: TRBD1
abundance: many
CDR3nt: TGTGCCAGCAGCCCTAAAACAGGGGGCAGGGGGAACACTGAAGCTTTCTTT
CDR3aa: CASSPKTGGRGNTEAFF

j_gene: TRBJ2-7
v_gene: TRBV2
d_gene: -
abundance: few
CDR3nt: TGTGCCAGCACTAAAGCGGCCCTTGGGTACGAGCAGTACTTC
CDR3aa: CASTKAALGYEQYF

j_gene: TRBJ2-3
v_gene: TRBV7-6
d_gene: TRBD2
abundance: many
CDR3nt: TGTGCCAGCAGCTTCAGCGGGGGGATCACAGATACGCAGTATTTT
CDR3aa: CASSFSGGITDTQYF

j_gene: TRBJ2-1
v_gene: TRBV19
d_gene: -
abundance: few
CDR3nt: TGTGCCAGTAAGAAGGACCTCCCCGGGAGAGAGCAGTTCTTC
CDR3aa: CASKKDLPGREQFF

j_gene: TRBJ2-1
v_gene: TRBV6-1
d_gene: TRBD2
abundance: many
CDR3nt: TGTGCCAGCAGAGACATTAGCGGGAGAAAAGAGCAGTTCTTC
CDR3aa: CASRDISGRKEQFF

j_gene: TRBJ2-2
v_gene: TRBV23-1
d_gene: -
abundance: -
CDR3nt: TGCGCCAGCAGTCAATCGAACGGGAGTAACACCGGGGAGCTGTTTTTT
CDR3aa: CASSQSNGSNTGELFF

j_gene: TRBJ2-4
v_gene: TRBV12-3/TRBV12-4
d_gene: TRBD2
abundance: many
CDR3nt: TGTGCCAGCAGGACCGCGGGGGGGGGGGCCAAAAACATTCAGTACTTC
CDR3aa: CASRTAGGGAKNIQYF

j_gene: TRBJ1-5
v_gene: TRBV10-3
d_gene: -
abundance: -
CDR3nt: TGTGCCATCAGTGACGGGGAGGGGGGCAATCAGCCCCAGCATTTT
CDR3aa: CAISDGEGGNQPQHF

j_gene: TRBJ2-1
v_gene: TRBV5-1
d_gene: TRBD2
abundance: -
CDR3nt: TGCGCCAGCAGCTTGGGACTAGCGGGAGATATATATGAGCAGTTCTTC
CDR3aa: CASSLGLAGDIYEQFF

j_gene: TRBJ2-1
v_gene: TRBV12-5
d_gene: TRBD2
abundance: many
CDR3nt: TGTGCTAGTGGGACGACTAGCGCTGGGGAGCAGTTCTTC
CDR3aa: CASGTTSAGEQFF